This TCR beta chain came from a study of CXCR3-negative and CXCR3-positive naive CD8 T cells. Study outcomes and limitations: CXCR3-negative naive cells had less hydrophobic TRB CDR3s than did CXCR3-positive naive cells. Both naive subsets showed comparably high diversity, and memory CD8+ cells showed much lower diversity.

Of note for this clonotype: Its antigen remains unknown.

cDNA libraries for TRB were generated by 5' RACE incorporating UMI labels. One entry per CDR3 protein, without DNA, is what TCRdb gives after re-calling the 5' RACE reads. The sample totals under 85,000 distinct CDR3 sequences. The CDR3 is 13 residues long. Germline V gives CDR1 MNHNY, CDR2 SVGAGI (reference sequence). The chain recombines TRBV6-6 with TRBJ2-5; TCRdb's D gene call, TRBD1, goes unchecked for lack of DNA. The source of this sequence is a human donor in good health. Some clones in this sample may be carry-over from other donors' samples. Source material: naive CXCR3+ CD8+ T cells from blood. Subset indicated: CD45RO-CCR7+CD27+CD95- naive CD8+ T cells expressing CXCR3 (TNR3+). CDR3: CASSYRDQETQYF.